The TCR beta chain described here comes from a study of shared clonotypes between healthy human individuals. As to this clone: Antigen specificity is unknown.

Regarding the study as a whole: Clonotype sharing among donors was expected to depend on sequencing depth. Among the subsets, naive ones generally showed larger estimated richness than memory ones.

J lost 3 bases, V lost 0 bases, and 4 bases had no gene match. From germline, CDR1 is SGHNT and CDR2 YYREEE (reference sequence). This CDR3 contains 15 residues. The run depth of the assay was deep. The material for each subset, its genomic DNA, was split evenly across several immunoSEQ plates. The data were produced by immunoSEQ multiplex PCR, yet TCRdb's version contains in-frame clones alone and is incomplete. Counted here are roughly 2.4 million clones, around 95% occurring once; the ten biggest clones make up approximately 0.13%. The clonotype was recovered from a man younger than 35 in good health. V is TRBV5-4 and J is TRBJ1-1; 8 nucleotides align to TRBD1. Sequenced input: naive CD4+ T cells sorted from blood. Documented subset: CD45RA+ positively selected. CDR3: CASSLDSGGDTEAFF. The CDR3 coding sequence is TGTGCCAGCAGCTTGGATTCAGGGGGCGACACTGAAGCTTTCTTT.